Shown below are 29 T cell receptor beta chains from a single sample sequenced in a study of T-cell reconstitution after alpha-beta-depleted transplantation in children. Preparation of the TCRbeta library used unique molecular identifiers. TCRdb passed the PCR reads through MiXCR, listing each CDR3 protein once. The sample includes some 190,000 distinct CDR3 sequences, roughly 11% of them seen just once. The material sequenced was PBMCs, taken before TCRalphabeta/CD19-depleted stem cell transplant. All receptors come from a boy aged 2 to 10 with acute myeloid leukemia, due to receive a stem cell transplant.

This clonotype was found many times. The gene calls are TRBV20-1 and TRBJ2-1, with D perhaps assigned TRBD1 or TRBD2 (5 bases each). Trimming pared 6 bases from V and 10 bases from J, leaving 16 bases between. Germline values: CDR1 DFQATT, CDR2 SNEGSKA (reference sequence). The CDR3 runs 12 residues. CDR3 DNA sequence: TGCAGTGCACCCCGGGACCTTGGAGAGCAGTTCTTC. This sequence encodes CSAPRDLGEQFF.

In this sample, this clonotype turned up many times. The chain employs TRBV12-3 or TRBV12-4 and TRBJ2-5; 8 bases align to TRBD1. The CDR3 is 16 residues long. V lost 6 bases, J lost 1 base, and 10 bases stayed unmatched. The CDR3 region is CASRSDRGPPQETQYF. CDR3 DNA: TGTGCCAGCAGAAGCGACAGGGGCCCCCCCCAAGAGACCCAGTACTTC.

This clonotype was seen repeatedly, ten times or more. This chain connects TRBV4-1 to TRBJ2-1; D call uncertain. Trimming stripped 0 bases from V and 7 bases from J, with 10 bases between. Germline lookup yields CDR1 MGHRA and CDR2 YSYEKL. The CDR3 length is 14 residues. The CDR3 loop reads CASSQETVRNEQFF. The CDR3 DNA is TGCGCCAGCAGCCAAGAGACCGTGCGGAATGAGCAGTTCTTC.

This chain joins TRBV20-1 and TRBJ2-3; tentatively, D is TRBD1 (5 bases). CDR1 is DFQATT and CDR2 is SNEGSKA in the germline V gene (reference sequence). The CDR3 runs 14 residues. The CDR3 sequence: CNADTRLQPNTQYF. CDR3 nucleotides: TGCAATGCGGACACTCGGCTCCAACCTAATACGCAGTATTTT.

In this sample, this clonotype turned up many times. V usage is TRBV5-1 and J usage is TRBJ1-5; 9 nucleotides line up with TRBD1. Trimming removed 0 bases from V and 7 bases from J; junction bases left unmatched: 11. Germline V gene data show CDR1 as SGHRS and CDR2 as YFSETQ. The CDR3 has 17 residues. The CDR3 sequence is CASSLVGDRAPRQPQHF. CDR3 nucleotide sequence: TGCGCCAGCAGCTTGGTCGGGGACAGGGCTCCACGGCAGCCCCAGCATTTT.

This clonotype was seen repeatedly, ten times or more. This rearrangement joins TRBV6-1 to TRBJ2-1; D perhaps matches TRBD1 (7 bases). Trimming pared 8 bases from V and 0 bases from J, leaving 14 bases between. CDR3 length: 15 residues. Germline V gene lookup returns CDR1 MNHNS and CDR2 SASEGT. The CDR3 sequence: CASQGETSSYNEQFF. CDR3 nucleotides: TGTGCCAGCCAGGGGGAGACTAGCTCCTACAATGAGCAGTTCTTC.

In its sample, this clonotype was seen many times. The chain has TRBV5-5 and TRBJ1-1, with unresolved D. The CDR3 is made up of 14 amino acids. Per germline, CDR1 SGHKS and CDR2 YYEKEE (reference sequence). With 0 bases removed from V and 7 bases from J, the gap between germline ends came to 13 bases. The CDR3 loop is CASSLVGRDSEAFF. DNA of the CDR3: TGTGCCAGCAGCTTGGTGGGGAGGGATAGTGAAGCTTTCTTT.

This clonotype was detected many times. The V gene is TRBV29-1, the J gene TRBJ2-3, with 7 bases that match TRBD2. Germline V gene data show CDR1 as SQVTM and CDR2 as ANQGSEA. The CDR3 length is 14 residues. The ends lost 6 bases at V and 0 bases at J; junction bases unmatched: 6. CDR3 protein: CSVSREGSTDTQYF. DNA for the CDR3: TGCAGCGTCTCTAGGGAGGGAAGCACAGATACGCAGTATTTT.

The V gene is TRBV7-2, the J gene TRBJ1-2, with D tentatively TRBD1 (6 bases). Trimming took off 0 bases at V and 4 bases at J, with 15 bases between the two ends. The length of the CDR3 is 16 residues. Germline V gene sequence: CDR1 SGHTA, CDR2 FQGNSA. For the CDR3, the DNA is TGTGCCAGCAGCTTAGCGTTCCAGACAGGAACCTATGGCTACACCTTC. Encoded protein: CASSLAFQTGTYGYTF.

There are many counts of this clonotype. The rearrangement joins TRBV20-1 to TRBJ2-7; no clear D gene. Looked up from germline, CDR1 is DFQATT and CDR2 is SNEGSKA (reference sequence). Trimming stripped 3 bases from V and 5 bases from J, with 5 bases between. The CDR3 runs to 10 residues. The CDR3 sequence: CSASDNEQYF. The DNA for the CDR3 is TGCAGTGCTAGTGACAACGAGCAGTACTTC.

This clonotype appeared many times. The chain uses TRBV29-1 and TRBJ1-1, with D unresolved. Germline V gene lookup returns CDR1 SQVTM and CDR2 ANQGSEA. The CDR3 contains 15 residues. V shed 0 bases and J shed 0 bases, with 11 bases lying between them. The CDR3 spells CSVEDPGRMNTEAFF. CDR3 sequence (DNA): TGCAGCGTTGAAGATCCTGGCAGAATGAACACTGAAGCTTTCTTT.

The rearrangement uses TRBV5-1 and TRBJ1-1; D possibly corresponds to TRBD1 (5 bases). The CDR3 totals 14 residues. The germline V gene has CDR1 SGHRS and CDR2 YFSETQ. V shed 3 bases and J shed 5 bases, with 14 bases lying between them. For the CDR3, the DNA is TGCGCCAGCAGCTCTATGGGTGGGGGGACTGAAGCTTTCTTT. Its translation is CASSSMGGGTEAFF. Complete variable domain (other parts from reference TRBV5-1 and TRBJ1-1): KAGVTQTPRYLIKTRGQQVTLSCSPISGHRSVSWYQQTPGQGLQFLFEYFSETQRNKGNFPGRFSGRQFSNSRSEMNVSTLELGDSALYLCASSSMGGGTEAFFGQGTRLTVV.

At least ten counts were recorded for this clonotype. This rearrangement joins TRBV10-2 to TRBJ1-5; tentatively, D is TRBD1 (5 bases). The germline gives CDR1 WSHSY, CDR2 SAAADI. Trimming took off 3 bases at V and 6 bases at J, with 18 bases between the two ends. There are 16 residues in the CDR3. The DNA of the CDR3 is TGCGCCAGCAGTGACCCCGTCCAAGGGGTTGGTCAGCCCCAGCATTTT. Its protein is CASSDPVQGVGQPQHF.

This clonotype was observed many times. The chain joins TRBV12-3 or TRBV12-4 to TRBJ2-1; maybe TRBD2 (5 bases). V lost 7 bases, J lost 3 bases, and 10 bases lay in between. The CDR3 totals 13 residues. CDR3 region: CASTVGLYNEQFF. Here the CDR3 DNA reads TGTGCCAGCACCGTTGGACTCTACAATGAGCAGTTCTTC.

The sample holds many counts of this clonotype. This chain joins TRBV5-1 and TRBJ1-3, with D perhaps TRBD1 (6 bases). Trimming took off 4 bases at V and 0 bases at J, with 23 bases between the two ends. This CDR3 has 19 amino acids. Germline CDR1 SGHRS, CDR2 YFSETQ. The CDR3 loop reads CASSLHGTPALNSGNTIYF. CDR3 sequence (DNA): TGCGCCAGCAGCCTCCACGGGACACCGGCTTTAAACTCTGGAAACACCATATATTTT.

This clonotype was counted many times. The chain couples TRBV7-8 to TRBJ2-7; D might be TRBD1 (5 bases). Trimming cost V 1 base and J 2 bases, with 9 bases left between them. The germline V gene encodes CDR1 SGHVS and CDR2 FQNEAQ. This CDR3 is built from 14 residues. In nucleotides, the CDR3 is TGTGCCAGCAGCTTAGATGTGGACACCTACGAGCAGTACTTC. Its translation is CASSLDVDTYEQYF.

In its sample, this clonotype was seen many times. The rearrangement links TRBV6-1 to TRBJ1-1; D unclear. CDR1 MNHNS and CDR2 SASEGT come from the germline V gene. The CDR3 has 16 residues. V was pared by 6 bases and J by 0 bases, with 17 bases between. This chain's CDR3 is CASRHRTWSLNTEAFF. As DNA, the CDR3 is TGTGCCAGCAGACACCGGACTTGGAGTCTGAACACTGAAGCTTTCTTT.

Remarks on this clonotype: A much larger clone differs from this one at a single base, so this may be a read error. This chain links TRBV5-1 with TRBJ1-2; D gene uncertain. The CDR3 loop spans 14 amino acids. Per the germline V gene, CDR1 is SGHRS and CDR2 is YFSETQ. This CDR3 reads CASSFPGANYGDTF. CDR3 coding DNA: TGCGCCAGCAGCTTTCCAGGAGCTAACTATGGCGACACCTTC. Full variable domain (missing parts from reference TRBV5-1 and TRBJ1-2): KAGVTQTPRYLIKTRGQQVTLSCSPISGHRSVSWYQQTPGQGLQFLFEYFSETQRNKGNFPGRFSGRQFSNSRSEMNVSTLELGDSALYLCASSFPGANYGDTFGSGTRLTVV.

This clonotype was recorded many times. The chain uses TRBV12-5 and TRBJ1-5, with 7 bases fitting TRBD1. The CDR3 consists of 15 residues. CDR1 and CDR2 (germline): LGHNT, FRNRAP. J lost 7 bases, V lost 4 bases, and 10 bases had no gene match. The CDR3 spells CASGSTTGWYQPQHF. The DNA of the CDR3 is TGTGCTAGTGGTTCGACGACAGGGTGGTACCAGCCCCAGCATTTT.

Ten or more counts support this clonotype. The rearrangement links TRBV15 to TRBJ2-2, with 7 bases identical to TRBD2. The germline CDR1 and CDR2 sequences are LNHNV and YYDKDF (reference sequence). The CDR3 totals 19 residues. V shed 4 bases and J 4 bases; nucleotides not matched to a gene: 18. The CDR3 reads CATSNYPVGGSGFTGELFF. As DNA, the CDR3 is TGTGCCACCAGCAACTACCCGGTGGGCGGGAGCGGATTCACCGGGGAGCTGTTTTTT.

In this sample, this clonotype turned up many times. The CDR3 protein is CASSPSDSNQPQHF. CDR3 sequence (DNA): TGTGCCAGCAGCCCGAGTGATAGCAATCAGCCCCAGCATTTT. J is TRBJ1-5 and V is TRBV12-3 or TRBV12-4; D unclear. The CDR3 length is 14 residues. Trimming removed 6 bases at V and 0 bases at J, with 9 bases between.

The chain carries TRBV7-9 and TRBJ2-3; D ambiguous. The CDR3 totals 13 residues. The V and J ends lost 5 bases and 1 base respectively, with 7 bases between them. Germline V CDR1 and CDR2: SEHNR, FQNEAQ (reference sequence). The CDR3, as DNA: TGTGCCAGCAGCCCCGGCCGCACAGATACGCAGTATTTT. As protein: CASSPGRTDTQYF.

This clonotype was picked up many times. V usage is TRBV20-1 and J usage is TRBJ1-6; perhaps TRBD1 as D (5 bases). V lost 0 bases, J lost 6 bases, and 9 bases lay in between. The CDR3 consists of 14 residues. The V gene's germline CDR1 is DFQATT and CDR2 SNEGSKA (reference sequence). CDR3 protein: CSARDQGVNSPLHF. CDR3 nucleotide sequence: TGCAGTGCTAGAGATCAAGGGGTTAATTCACCCCTCCACTTT.

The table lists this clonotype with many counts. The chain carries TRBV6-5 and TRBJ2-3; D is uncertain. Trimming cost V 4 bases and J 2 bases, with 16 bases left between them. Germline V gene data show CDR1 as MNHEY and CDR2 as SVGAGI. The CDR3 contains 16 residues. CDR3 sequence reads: CASSSRTQGYTDTQYF. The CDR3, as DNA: TGTGCCAGCAGTTCCCGGACGCAAGGATACACAGATACGCAGTATTTT.

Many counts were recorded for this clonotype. The CDR3 is CASSPDRGTAGELFF. CDR3 nucleotides: TGCGCCAGCAGCCCGGACAGGGGGACAGCCGGGGAGCTGTTTTTT. The V gene is TRBV5-1, the J gene TRBJ2-2; 10 bases match TRBD1. Germline-derived CDR1 and CDR2 are SGHRS and YFSETQ. The trim removed 4 bases at V and 6 bases at J, leaving 6 bases unmatched. The CDR3 covers 15 residues.

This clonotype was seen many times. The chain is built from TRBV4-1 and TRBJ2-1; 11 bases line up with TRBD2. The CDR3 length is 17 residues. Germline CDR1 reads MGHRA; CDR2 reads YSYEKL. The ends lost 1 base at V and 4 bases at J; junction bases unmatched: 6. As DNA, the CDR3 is TGCGCCAGCAGCCAAGTAGCGGGAGGGCCGGAGTACAATGAGCAGTTCTTC. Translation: CASSQVAGGPEYNEQFF.

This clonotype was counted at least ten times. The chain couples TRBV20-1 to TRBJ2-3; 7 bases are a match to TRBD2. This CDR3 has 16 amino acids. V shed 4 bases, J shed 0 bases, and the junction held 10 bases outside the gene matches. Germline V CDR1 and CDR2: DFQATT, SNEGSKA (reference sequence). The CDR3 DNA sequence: TGCAGTGCTACCCGGACTAGTTCTGGGAGCACAGATACGCAGTATTTT. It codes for CSATRTSSGSTDTQYF.

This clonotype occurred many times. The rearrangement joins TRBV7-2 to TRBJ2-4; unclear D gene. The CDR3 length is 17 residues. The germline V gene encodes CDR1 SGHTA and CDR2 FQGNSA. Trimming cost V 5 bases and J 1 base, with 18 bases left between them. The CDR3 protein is CASSAATVQLAKNIQYF. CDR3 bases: TGTGCCAGCAGCGCCGCCACGGTACAGTTGGCCAAAAACATTCAGTACTTC.

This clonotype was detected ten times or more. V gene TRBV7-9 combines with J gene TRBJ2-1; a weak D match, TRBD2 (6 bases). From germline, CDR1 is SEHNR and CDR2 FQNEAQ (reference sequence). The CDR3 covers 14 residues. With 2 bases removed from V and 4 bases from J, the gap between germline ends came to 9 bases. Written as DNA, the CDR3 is TGTGCCAGCAGCTTACTAGCGCAATACAATGAGCAGTTCTTC. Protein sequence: CASSLLAQYNEQFF.